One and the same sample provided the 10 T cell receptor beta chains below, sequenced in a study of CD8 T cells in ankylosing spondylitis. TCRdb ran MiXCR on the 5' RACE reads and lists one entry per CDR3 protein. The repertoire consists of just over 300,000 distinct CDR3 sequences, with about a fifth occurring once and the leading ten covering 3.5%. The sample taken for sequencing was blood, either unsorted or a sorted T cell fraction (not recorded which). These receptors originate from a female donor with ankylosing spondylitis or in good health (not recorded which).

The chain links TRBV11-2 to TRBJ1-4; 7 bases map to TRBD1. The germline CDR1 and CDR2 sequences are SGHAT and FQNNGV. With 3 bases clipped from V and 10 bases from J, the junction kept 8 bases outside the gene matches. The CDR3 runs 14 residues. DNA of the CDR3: TGTGCCAGCAGCTTCACAGGGGCGGACGGAAAACTGTTTTTT. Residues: CASSFTGADGKLFF.

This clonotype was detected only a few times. The CDR3 loop is CASSEIRLSKDTEAFF. DNA of the CDR3: TGTGCCAGCAGTGAAATACGCCTCTCGAAGGACACTGAAGCTTTCTTT. The V call is TRBV2, the J call TRBJ1-1; D remains ambiguous. There are 16 residues in the CDR3. From germline, CDR1 is SNHLY and CDR2 FYNNEI. V dropped 2 bases and J dropped 3 bases, with 16 bases sitting between them.

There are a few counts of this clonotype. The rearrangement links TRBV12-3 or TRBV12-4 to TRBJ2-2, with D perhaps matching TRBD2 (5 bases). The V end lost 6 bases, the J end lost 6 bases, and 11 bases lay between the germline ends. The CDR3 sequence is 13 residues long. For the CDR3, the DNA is TGTGCCAGCAGCGAAACGAGGGCCGGGGAGCTGTTTTTT. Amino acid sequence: CASSETRAGELFF.

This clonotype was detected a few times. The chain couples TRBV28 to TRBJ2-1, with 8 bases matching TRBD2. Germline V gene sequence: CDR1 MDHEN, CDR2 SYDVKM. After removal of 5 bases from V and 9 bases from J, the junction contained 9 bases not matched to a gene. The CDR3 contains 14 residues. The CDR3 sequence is CASSPGLAAREQFF. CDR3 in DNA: TGTGCCAGCAGTCCAGGACTAGCCGCACGTGAGCAGTTCTTC.

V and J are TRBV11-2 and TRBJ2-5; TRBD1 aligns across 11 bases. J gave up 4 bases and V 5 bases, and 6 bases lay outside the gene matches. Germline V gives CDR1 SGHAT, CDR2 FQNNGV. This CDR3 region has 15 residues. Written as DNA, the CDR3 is TGTGCCAGCAGCAACTGGGACAGGGGGGGAGAGACCCAGTACTTC. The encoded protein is CASSNWDRGGETQYF. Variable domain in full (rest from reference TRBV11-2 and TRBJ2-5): EAGVAQSPRYKIIEKRQSVAFWCNPISGHATLYWYQQILGQGPKLLIQFQNNGVVDDSQLPKDRFSAERLKGVDSTLKIQPAKLEDSAVYLCASSNWDRGGETQYFGPGTRLLVL.

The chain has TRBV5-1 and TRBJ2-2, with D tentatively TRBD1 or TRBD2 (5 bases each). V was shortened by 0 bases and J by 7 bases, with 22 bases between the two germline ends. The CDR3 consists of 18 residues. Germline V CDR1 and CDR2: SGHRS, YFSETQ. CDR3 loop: CASSLGDGADQLGGELFF. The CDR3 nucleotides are TGCGCCAGCAGCTTGGGGGACGGGGCCGACCAGCTTGGCGGGGAGCTGTTTTTT.

The CDR3 is CASTLTSGRLYF. The DNA of the CDR3 is TGTGCCAGCACCCTGACTAGCGGGAGGCTGTACTTC. The chain joins TRBV5-6 to TRBJ2-7; 13 bases are shared with TRBD2. This CDR3 spans 12 amino acids. CDR1 is SGHDT, CDR2 YYEEEE, per germline. Trimming at V came to 6 bases and at J to 12 bases, leaving 6 bases not matched to a gene.

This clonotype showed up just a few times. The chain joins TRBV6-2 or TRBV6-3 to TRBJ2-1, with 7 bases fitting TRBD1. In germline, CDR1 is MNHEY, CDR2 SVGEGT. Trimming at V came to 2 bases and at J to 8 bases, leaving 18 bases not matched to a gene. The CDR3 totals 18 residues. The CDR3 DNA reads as TGTGCCAGCAGTTACGAGACAGGTAGGGGACAGTCCTCAGATGAGCAGTTCTTC. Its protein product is CASSYETGRGQSSDEQFF.

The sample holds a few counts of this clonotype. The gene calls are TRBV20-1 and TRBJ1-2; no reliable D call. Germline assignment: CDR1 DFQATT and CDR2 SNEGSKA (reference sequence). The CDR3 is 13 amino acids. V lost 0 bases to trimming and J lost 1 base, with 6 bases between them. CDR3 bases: TGCAGTGCTAGAGATACCGGTAACTATGGCTACACCTTC. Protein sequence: CSARDTGNYGYTF.

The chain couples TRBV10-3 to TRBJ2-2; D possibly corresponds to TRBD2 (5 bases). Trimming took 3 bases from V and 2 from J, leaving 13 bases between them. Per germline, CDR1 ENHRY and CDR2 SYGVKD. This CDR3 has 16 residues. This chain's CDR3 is CAISDPSGFNTGELFF. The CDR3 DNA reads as TGTGCCATCAGTGACCCGAGCGGTTTCAACACCGGGGAGCTGTTTTTT.